One and the same sample provided the 28 T cell receptor beta chains below, sequenced in a study of tumor and adjacent non-tumor tissue in lung cancer. No cell sorting was done before RNA was extracted from the tissue. Distant lung tissue was collected more than 3 cm away from the tumor edge. A modified ARM-PCR protocol with three rounds of nested PCR amplified TCRbeta. MiXCR, run by TCRdb on the multiplex PCR reads, gives a single entry per CDR3 protein. The sample includes 40,000 to 45,000 distinct CDR3 sequences, approximately 59% of them seen just once. The sample consisted of distant non-tumor lung tissue. These receptors were collected from a woman aged 40 to 49 with non-small cell lung cancer.

A few counts support this clonotype. This chain joins TRBV7-2 and TRBJ2-7; the D gene could be TRBD1 or TRBD2 (5 bases each). The CDR3 is 11 residues long. CDR1 is SGHTA and CDR2 is FQGNSA in the germline V gene. V lost 1 base and J 12 bases, leaving 10 bases between the germline ends. CDR3 DNA: TGTGCCAGCAGCTTAGGGGGGTCCCCGTACTTC. Residues: CASSLGGSPYF.

The table lists this clonotype with many counts. The chain recombines TRBV24-1 with TRBJ2-1; 7 nucleotides agree with TRBD1. CDR1 KGHDR and CDR2 SFDVKD come from the germline V gene. The CDR3 is 16 residues long. V shed 3 bases, J shed 6 bases, and the junction held 10 bases outside the gene matches. The CDR3, as DNA: TGTGCCACCAGTGATGTTATGAGGGGGCCCGGCAATGAGCAGTTCTTC. Translated, it gives CATSDVMRGPGNEQFF.

About this clonotype itself: This may be a read error, as it is one base from a much larger clone. This rearrangement joins TRBV5-6 to TRBJ1-1; the match to TRBD1 covers 8 bases. The V and J ends lost 1 base and 1 base, in that order; junction bases with no gene match: 0. The germline CDR1 and CDR2 sequences are SGHDT and YYEEEE. This CDR3 is built from 14 residues. CDR3 protein: CASSLTGGNTEAFF. DNA of the CDR3: TGTGCCAGCAGCTTGACAGGGGGGAACACTGAAGCTTTCTTT. The variable domain in full, with the rest retrieved from reference TRBV5-6 and TRBJ1-1, is DAGVTQSPTHLIKTRGQQVTLRCSPKSGHDTVSWYQQALGQGPQFIFQYYEEEERQRGNFPDRFSGHQFPNYSSELNVNALLLGDSALYLCASSLTGGNTEAFFGQGTRLTVV.

This clonotype has just one count. The chain joins TRBV20-1 to TRBJ1-2, with D possibly TRBD1 on 5 matching bases. Germline-derived CDR1 and CDR2 are DFQATT and SNEGSKA (reference sequence). V was pared by 8 bases and J by 5 bases, with 21 bases between. The CDR3 runs 14 residues. CDR3: CSTLDGQSTYGYTF. CDR3 nucleotides: TGCAGTACCCTCGACGGACAATCAACTTATGGCTACACCTTC.

With regard to this clonotype: This CDR3 fails to terminate in the conserved phenylalanine or tryptophan, so it likely reflects a read error. The chain couples TRBV11-3 to TRBJ2-1, with 8 nucleotides matching TRBD2. The CDR3 has 17 residues. Germline-derived CDR1 and CDR2 are SGHNT and YENEEA. The J segment lost 6 bases and the V segment lost 6 bases, leaving 16 bases of the junction unmatched. The CDR3 sequence is CASSHGRLVAGSNEQFV. In nucleotides, the CDR3 is TGTGCCAGCAGTCACGGGCGGTTGGTAGCGGGAAGCAATGAGCAGTTCGTC.

This clonotype was seen many times. This chain uses TRBV4-1 with TRBJ2-7; possibly TRBD1 for D (7 bases). The germline V and J ends were trimmed by 0 bases and 6 bases, with 21 bases remaining between them. The length of the CDR3 is 17 residues. Per the germline V gene, CDR1 is MGHRA and CDR2 is YSYEKL. CDR3: CASSQEGGDRVRGEQYF. The DNA for the CDR3 is TGCGCCAGCAGCCAAGAGGGGGGAGACAGGGTTCGAGGCGAGCAGTACTTC.

A word on this clonotype: The junction departs from germline at one end; a sequencing error may be responsible. The V call is TRBV6-5, the J call TRBJ2-2; TRBD2 matches at 7 bases. The V gene's germline CDR1 is MNHEY and CDR2 SVGAGI. The CDR3 consists of 16 residues. CDR3 DNA: TGTCCCAGCAGTTACGCGGCGGGAGCGAACACCGGGGAGCTGCTTTTT. This translates into CPSSYAAGANTGELLF.

The table lists this clonotype with a count of one. The junction departs from germline at one end; a sequencing error may be responsible. The chain combines TRBV11-3 with TRBJ2-7, with TRBD2 as a possible D gene (6 bases). The length of the CDR3 is 14 residues. CDR1 and CDR2 from the germline V gene are SGHNT and YENEEA. The CDR3 is CASNPGRGSYEQYF. In nucleotides, the CDR3 is TGTGCGAGCAACCCCGGGCGGGGTTCCTACGAGCAGTACTTC.

A few counts support this clonotype. A much larger clone lies one base from this, so it may be a read error. J is TRBJ2-7 and V is TRBV29-1, with TRBD2 matching over 8 bases. CDR3 length: 11 residues. CDR1 SQVTM and CDR2 ANQGSEA come from the germline V gene. The CDR3 sequence is CSVEDSGEQHF. The CDR3 DNA reads TGCAGCGTTGAAGATAGCGGGGAGCAGCACTTC.

The gene calls are TRBV14 and TRBJ1-5; the D is unclear. Looked up from germline, CDR1 is SGHDN and CDR2 is FVKESK. There are 13 residues in the CDR3. The V end was cut by 3 bases, the J end by 4 bases, with 7 bases between. The chain's CDR3 is CASSQTFNQPQHF. The DNA of the CDR3 is TGTGCCAGCAGCCAGACCTTTAATCAGCCCCAGCATTTT.

This clonotype is a singleton in its sample. An end of the junction does not agree with germline; a read error may underlie this. This chain joins TRBV29-1 and TRBJ2-5, with TRBD2 as a possible D gene (6 bases). There are 14 residues in the CDR3. CDR1 and CDR2 (germline): SQVTM, ANQGSEA. This CDR3 reads CSVGRASGGETQYF. The CDR3 DNA sequence: TGCAGCGTTGGTCGGGCTTCAGGAGGGGAGACCCAGTATTTC.

A word on this clonotype: One end of the junction does not line up with germline, which may come from a read error. V is TRBV11-2 and J is TRBJ1-6; D gene ambiguous. The germline gives CDR1 SGHAT, CDR2 FQNNGV. The CDR3 consists of 15 residues. CDR3 bases: TGTGACAGCACCCCCGGTTGGAGCTATAATCCACCCGTCCATTTT. Its protein product is CDSTPGWSYNPPVHF. Supplemented by reference TRBV11-2 and TRBJ1-6, the full variable domain reads EAGVAQSPRYKIIEKRQSVAFWCNPISGHATLYWYQQILGQGPKLLIQFQNNGVVDDSQLPKDRFSAERLKGVDSTLKIQPAKLEDSAVYLCDSTPGWSYNPPVHFGNGTRLTVT.

This clonotype was seen repeatedly, ten times or more. The V gene is TRBV20-1, the J gene TRBJ2-7; D remains unclear. Trimming took off 5 bases at V and 0 bases at J, with 11 bases between the two ends. The CDR3 is 13 amino acids. Germline CDR1 reads DFQATT; CDR2 reads SNEGSKA (reference sequence). The CDR3 protein is CSADRGDSYEQYF. For the CDR3, the DNA is TGCAGTGCTGACCGAGGTGACTCCTACGAGCAGTACTTC.

A word on this clonotype: A junction end diverges from the germline sequence, so it may reflect a read error. This chain connects TRBV11-3 to TRBJ1-1; D unresolved. This CDR3 spans 15 amino acids. CDR1 and CDR2 (germline): SGHNT, YENEEA. The CDR3 protein is CASGLGLGGSTETFF. CDR3 coding DNA: TGTGCCAGCGGCTTAGGGCTGGGTGGGAGCACTGAAACTTTCTTT.

This clonotype appeared a single time. J is TRBJ1-4 and V is TRBV5-1; a weak D match, TRBD1 (5 bases). V was shortened by 3 bases and J by 3 bases, with 9 bases between the two germline ends. This CDR3 is 14 amino acids long. The germline gives CDR1 SGHRS, CDR2 YFSETQ. This chain's CDR3 is CASSSGVANEKLFF. CDR3 nucleotide sequence: TGCGCCAGCAGCTCGGGGGTTGCTAATGAAAAACTGTTTTTT.

Worth noting for this clonotype: One end of the junction fails to match germline, which may point to a read error. The V call is TRBV11-1, the J call TRBJ2-3; 10 bases are shared with TRBD2. Germline V gives CDR1 SGHAT, CDR2 FQDESV (reference sequence). This CDR3 contains 16 residues. This CDR3 is CASNLALAGVRDTQYF. The DNA of the CDR3 is TGTGCCAGCAACTTAGCCCTAGCGGGAGTTCGAGACACGCAGTACTTT.

V and J are TRBV29-1 and TRBJ2-1; D is uncertain. Trimming removed 7 bases from V and 9 bases from J, with 19 bases in between. The CDR3 length is 13 residues. From germline, CDR1 is SQVTM and CDR2 ANQGSEA. CDR3: CSAQLPDYSEQFF. The CDR3 DNA reads TGCAGCGCCCAGCTGCCAGATTATAGTGAGCAGTTCTTC.

On this clonotype itself: A read error may be the cause here, since a much bigger clone is one base away. This is likely a read error, given that the CDR3 carries no conserved phenylalanine or tryptophan at its end. The chain recombines TRBV20-1 with TRBJ1-1, with TRBD1 identical over 8 bases. This CDR3 has 13 residues. Unmatched junction bases numbered 4, after V lost 4 bases and J lost 3 bases. Germline V gene lookup returns CDR1 DFQATT and CDR2 SNEGSKA (reference sequence). The CDR3 reads CSAMDRAHTEAFL. CDR3 nucleotide sequence: TGCAGTGCTATGGACAGGGCGCACACTGAAGCTTTCTTA.

Points on this clonotype: Lacking the conserved final phenylalanine or tryptophan, this CDR3 likely reflects a read error. The chain employs TRBV4-1 and TRBJ2-3, with D perhaps matching TRBD1 (7 bases). The CDR3 contains 15 residues. Germline values: CDR1 MGHRA, CDR2 YSYEKL. CDR3 coding DNA: TGTGCCAGCAGCCGCCCAGGGGGACTCACAGATACGCAGTATTAT. This sequence encodes CASSRPGGLTDTQYY.

As regards this clonotype: No DNA is shown, since the ends of the CDR3 on it are uncertain; the CDR3 is the one TCRdb lists. The J gene is TRBJ2-2, the V gene TRBV5-1; the table's D call, TRBD1, was not checked against the DNA. The CDR3 adds up to 18 amino acids, both ends counted. Germline V lookup: CDR1 SGHRS, CDR2 YFSETQ. CDR3 loop: CASSLVGTGASNNGEPFF.

Remarks on this clonotype: This may be a read error, as it is one base from a much larger clone. This rearrangement joins TRBV27 to TRBJ2-5, with 8 bases lining up with TRBD2. Germline CDR1 is MNHEY and CDR2 is SMNVEV (reference sequence). This CDR3 region has 13 residues. V lost 6 bases to trimming and J lost 4 bases; unmatched junction nucleotides: 4. The DNA of the CDR3 is TGTGCCAGCAGCGGGGGGGCGGTAGAGACCCAGTACTTC. Translation: CASSGGAVETQYF.

With regard to this clonotype: The germline gene is not matched at one end of the junction; a read error may be the cause. The CDR3 nucleotides are TGTGCTAGCAGCTGGTCAGACCCCTCCGGGGCCAACGTCCTGGCTTTC. Protein: CASSWSDPSGANVLAF. The rearrangement links TRBV11-2 to TRBJ2-6, with D perhaps given as TRBD1 or TRBD2 (5 bases each). The CDR3 spans 16 residues. Per the germline V gene, CDR1 is SGHAT and CDR2 is FQNNGV. The whole variable domain, filled in from reference TRBV11-2 and TRBJ2-6, reads EAGVAQSPRYKIIEKRQSVAFWCNPISGHATLYWYQQILGQGPKLLIQFQNNGVVDDSQLPKDRFSAERLKGVDSTLKIQPAKLEDSAVYLCASSWSDPSGANVLAFGAGSRLTVL.

As to this clonotype: Germline and junction disagree at one end, which may indicate a read error. The V and J genes are TRBV4-2 and TRBJ2-7; possibly TRBD2 for D (6 bases). The germline CDR1 and CDR2 sequences are LGHNA and YNFKEQ. CDR3 length: 14 amino acids. Here the CDR3 DNA reads TGTGCCGGCAGCTCCGGCGGGAAGGGCTACGAGCAGTACTTC. The encoded protein is CAGSSGGKGYEQYF.

Regarding this clonotype: One junction end disagrees with the germline gene, perhaps due to a read error. V usage is TRBV29-1 and J usage is TRBJ2-1; 7 nucleotides agree with TRBD1. This CDR3 is built from 13 residues. Looked up from germline, CDR1 is SQVTM and CDR2 is ANQGSEA. This chain's CDR3 is CSLDRASYYEQFF. For the CDR3, the DNA is TGCAGCCTTGACAGGGCCTCCTACTATGAGCAGTTCTTC.

Notes on this clonotype: The CDR3 does not close with the conserved phenylalanine or tryptophan, likely indicating a read error. V usage is TRBV5-4 and J usage is TRBJ2-3; tentative D call: TRBD1 (5 bases). The CDR3 is 13 amino acids. The V gene's germline CDR1 is SGHNT and CDR2 YYREEE (reference sequence). CDR3 in amino acids: CASRSAITGTQYI. The DNA of the CDR3 is TGTGCCAGCAGGAGCGCGATTACAGGTACGCAGTATATT.

The chain joins TRBV6-2 or TRBV6-3 to TRBJ2-3; D might be TRBD1 (6 bases). The J call is in doubt because the DNA end fits TRBJ1-5 better. The CDR3 has 17 amino acids. Germline CDR1 and CDR2: MNHEY and SVGEGT. The CDR3 protein is CANHPGSLSGDTDTQHF. In DNA, the CDR3 is TGTGCCAACCACCCAGGCTCCTTAAGTGGGGACACAGATACACAGCATTTT.

In the case of this clonotype: A much larger clone sits a single nucleotide away, making a read error possible. The DNA is omitted, as the CDR3 cannot be located on it reliably, and the CDR3 follows TCRdb's listing. The J gene is TRBJ1-1, the V gene TRBV30; the table's D call, TRBD1, was not checked against the DNA. 12 amino acids form the CDR3, both terminal residues included. Germline loops: CDR1 GTSNPN, CDR2 SVGIG (reference sequence). The CDR3 sequence is CAWGTGNLPDFF.

In this sample, this clonotype turned up many times. This chain links TRBV5-1 with TRBJ2-7; 7 bases match TRBD1. The CDR3 sequence is 14 residues long. J lost 0 bases, V lost 3 bases, and 3 bases had no gene match. CDR1 SGHRS and CDR2 YFSETQ come from the germline V gene. The CDR3: CASSSGTASYEQYF. The CDR3 DNA reads as TGCGCCAGCAGCTCCGGGACAGCCTCCTACGAGCAGTACTTC.